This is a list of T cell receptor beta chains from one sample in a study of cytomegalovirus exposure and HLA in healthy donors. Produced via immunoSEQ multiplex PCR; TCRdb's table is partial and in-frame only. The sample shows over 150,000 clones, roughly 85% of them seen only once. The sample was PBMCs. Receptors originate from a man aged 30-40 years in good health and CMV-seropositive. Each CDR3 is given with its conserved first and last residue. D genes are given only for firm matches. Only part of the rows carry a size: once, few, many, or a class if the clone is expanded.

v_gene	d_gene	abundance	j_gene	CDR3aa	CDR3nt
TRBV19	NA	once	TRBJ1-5	CASSGRRGAINQPQHF	TGTGCCAGTAGTGGTCGGAGGGGCGCTATCAATCAGCCCCAGCATTTT
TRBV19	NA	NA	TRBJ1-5	CASSIVSGQPQHF	TGTGCCAGTAGTATAGTCTCGGGGCAGCCCCAGCATTTT
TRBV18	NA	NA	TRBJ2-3	CASSPLSGRSTDTQYF	TGTGCCAGCTCACCCCTTAGCGGCAGAAGCACAGATACGCAGTATTTT
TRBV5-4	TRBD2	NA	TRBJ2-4	CASSLLASGKNIQYF	TGTGCCAGCAGCTTGCTGGCTAGCGGCAAAAACATTCAGTACTTC
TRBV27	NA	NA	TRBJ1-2	CASSPLGLGGYTF	TGTGCCAGCAGCCCTCTGGGGCTGGGGGGCTACACCTTC
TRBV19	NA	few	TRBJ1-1	CASSINQGLDGTEAFF	TGTGCCAGTAGTATTAATCAGGGCTTAGACGGCACTGAAGCTTTCTTT
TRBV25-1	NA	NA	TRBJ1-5	CASSESPGHKTSNQPQHF	TGTGCCAGCAGTGAAAGTCCCGGACACAAGACTAGCAATCAGCCCCAGCATTTT
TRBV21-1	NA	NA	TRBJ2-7	CAGDEWGCRGRGVYEQYF	TGTGCCGGGGACGAATGGGGGTGCAGGGGGCGAGGGGTCTACGAGCAGTACTTC
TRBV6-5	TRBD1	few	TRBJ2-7	CAKTGGTYEQYF	TGTGCTAAGACAGGGGGGACCTACGAGCAGTACTTC
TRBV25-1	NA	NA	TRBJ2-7	CASSGYRGFAEQYF	TGTGCCAGCAGTGGGTATCGGGGATTCGCCGAGCAGTACTTC
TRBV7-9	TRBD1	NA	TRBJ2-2	CASSPGQGPNTGELFF	TGTGCCAGCAGCCCAGGACAGGGGCCGAACACCGGGGAGCTGTTTTTT
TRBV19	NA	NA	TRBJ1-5	CASSLTQGNYF	TGTGCCAGTAGTTTAACACAGGGAAACTACTTT
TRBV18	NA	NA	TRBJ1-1	CASSPGQGSPQNTEAFF	TGTGCCAGCTCACCAGGTCAGGGTAGCCCTCAGAACACTGAAGCTTTCTTT
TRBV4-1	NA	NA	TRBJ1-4	CASSQAFGRGDEKLFF	TGCGCCAGCAGCCAAGCCTTTGGCAGGGGCGATGAAAAACTGTTTTTT
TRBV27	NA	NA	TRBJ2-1	CASSFLWLMEQFF	TGTGCCAGCAGTTTTTTGTGGCTCATGGAGCAGTTCTTC
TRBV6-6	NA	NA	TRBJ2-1	CASSSHSSAPYNEQFF	TGTGCCAGCAGTTCCCATTCTAGCGCACCCTACAATGAGCAGTTCTTC
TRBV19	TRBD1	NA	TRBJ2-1	CASSIKGGRANYNEQFF	TGTGCCAGTAGTATAAAAGGGGGCAGGGCGAACTACAATGAGCAGTTCTTC
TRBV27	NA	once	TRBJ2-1	CASSRRRANEQFF	TGTGCCAGCAGCCGACGGAGGGCCAATGAGCAGTTCTTC
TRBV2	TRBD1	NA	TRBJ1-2	CASSGDRGKVGYTF	TGTGCCAGCAGTGGGGACAGGGGGAAAGTTGGCTACACCTTC
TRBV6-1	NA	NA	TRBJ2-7	CASSERVDYEQYF	TGTGCCAGCAGTGAACGGGTAGACTACGAGCAGTACTTC
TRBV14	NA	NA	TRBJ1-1	CASSQVRRNTEAFF	TGTGCCAGCAGCCAAGTACGGAGGAACACTGAAGCTTTCTTT
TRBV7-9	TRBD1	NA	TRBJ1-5	CASSLVKGATNQPQHF	TGTGCCAGCAGCTTAGTGAAGGGGGCGACGAATCAGCCCCAGCATTTT
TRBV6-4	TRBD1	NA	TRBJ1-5	CASRRNPGDRVYNQPQHF	TGTGCCAGCAGACGAAACCCGGGGGACAGGGTTTACAATCAGCCCCAGCATTTT
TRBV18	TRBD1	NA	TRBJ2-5	CASSQFRGSQETQYF	TGTGCCAGCTCACAGTTCAGGGGGTCGCAAGAGACCCAGTACTTC
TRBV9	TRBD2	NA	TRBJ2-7	CASSIAGDYSYEQYF	TGTGCCAGCAGCATAGCGGGAGATTACTCCTACGAGCAGTACTTC
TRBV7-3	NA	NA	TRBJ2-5	CASSPGLQETQYF	TGTGCCAGCAGCCCAGGGCTACAAGAGACCCAGTACTTC
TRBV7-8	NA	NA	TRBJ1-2	CASSLRIRGGYTF	TGTGCCAGCAGCTTGAGGATAAGGGGTGGCTACACCTTC
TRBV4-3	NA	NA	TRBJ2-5	CASSYFRDRQETQYF	TGCGCCAGCAGTTACTTCCGAGACAGACAAGAGACCCAGTACTTC
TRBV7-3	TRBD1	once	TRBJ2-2	CASSMTGTNTGELFF	TGTGCCAGCAGCATGACAGGGACGAACACCGGGGAGCTGTTTTTT
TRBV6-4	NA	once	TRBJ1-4	CASSDLIIELLDEKLFF	TGTGCCAGCAGTGACCTCATCATAGAGCTACTGGATGAAAAACTGTTTTTT
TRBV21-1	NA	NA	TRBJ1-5	CASSNELNSNQPQHF	TGTGCCAGCAGCAACGAACTTAATAGCAATCAGCCCCAGCATTTT
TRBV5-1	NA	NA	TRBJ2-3	CASSLGGGGDTQYF	TGCGCCAGCAGCTTGGGTGGAGGAGGAGATACGCAGTATTTT
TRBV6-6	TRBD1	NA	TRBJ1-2	CASSPGTGGTNYGYTF	TGTGCCAGCAGTCCCGGGACAGGGGGGACTAACTATGGCTACACCTTC
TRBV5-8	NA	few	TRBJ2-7	CASSAVEQYF	TGTGCCAGCAGCGCGGTCGAGCAGTACTTC
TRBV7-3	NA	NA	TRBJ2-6	CASSSQGPGFSGANVLTF	TGTGCCAGCAGCTCCCAAGGGCCAGGGTTTTCTGGGGCCAACGTCCTGACTTTC
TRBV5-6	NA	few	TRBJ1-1	CASSTEYTEAFF	TGTGCCAGCAGCACCGAGTACACTGAAGCTTTCTTT
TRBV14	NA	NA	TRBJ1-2	CASSPTVPFRYGYTF	TGTGCCAGCAGCCCGACAGTTCCATTTCGCTATGGCTACACCTTC
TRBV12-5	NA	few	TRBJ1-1	CASGTQVLNTEAFF	TGTGCTAGTGGTACACAGGTTTTGAACACTGAAGCTTTCTTT
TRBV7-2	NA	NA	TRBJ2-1	CASSSWGPPNEQFF	TGTGCCAGCAGCTCTTGGGGCCCCCCCAATGAGCAGTTCTTC
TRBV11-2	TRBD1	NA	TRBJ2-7	CASSFTTGREQYF	TGTGCCAGCAGCTTTACGACAGGGCGCGAGCAGTACTTC
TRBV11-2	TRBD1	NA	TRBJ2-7	CASSLVRQGSYEQYF	TGTGCCAGCAGCTTAGTTCGACAGGGCTCCTACGAGCAGTACTTC
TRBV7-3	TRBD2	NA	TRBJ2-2	CASSRTGGPTGELFF	TGTGCCAGCAGCCGTACGGGGGGGCCCACCGGGGAGCTGTTTTTT